The 23 T cell receptor beta chains in this list originate from one sample, sequenced in a study of cytotoxic CD8 clonotypes in ibrutinib-treated CLL. Assay: immunoSEQ multiplex PCR; the TCRdb copy retains only in-frame clones and omits some. The sample has over 95,000 clones, 58% seen once. Sequenced material: PBMCs, taken after 24 months of ibrutinib treatment. The receptors come from a human donor with chronic lymphocytic leukemia.

The chain employs TRBV14 and TRBJ2-7; D unresolved. The germline gives CDR1 SGHDN, CDR2 FVKESK. This CDR3 contains 13 residues. V lost 9 bases and J lost 7, with 19 bases in between. In DNA, the CDR3 is TGTGCCAGTTGCCAGCAGCCAACCAAGGAGCAGTACTTC. Its translation: CASCQQPTKEQYF. Variable domain in full (rest from reference TRBV14 and TRBJ2-7): EAGVTQFPSHSVIEKGQTVTLRCDPISGHDNLYWYRRVMGKEIKFLLHFVKESKQDESGMPNNRFLAERTGGTYSTLKVQPAELEDSGVYFCASCQQPTKEQYFGPGTRLTVT.

The chain links TRBV28 to TRBJ2-2; D not certain. V was pared by 4 bases and J by 7 bases, with 4 bases between. The germline V gene encodes CDR1 MDHEN and CDR2 SYDVKM. The CDR3 runs to 11 residues. The CDR3: CASSWIGELFF. CDR3 coding DNA: TGTGCCAGCAGTTGGATCGGGGAGCTGTTTTTT.

There are a few counts of this clone. Written as DNA, the CDR3 is TGTGCCAGCAGCAGGGACAGCTCCTACGAGCAGTACTTC. It codes for CASSRDSSYEQYF. The V call is TRBV7-3, the J call TRBJ2-7; 7 positions agree with TRBD1. CDR1 SGHTA and CDR2 FQGTGA come from the germline V gene. The CDR3 is made up of 13 amino acids. The trim removed 5 bases at V and 0 bases at J, leaving 1 base unmatched.

This clone occurred a few times. This chain connects TRBV25-1 to TRBJ1-5, with D possibly being TRBD1 (6 bases). This CDR3 spans 13 amino acids. Trimming stripped 3 bases from V and 7 bases from J, with 10 bases between. Germline CDR1 MGHDK, CDR2 SYGVNS. CDR3 amino acids: CASSDRGGQPQHF. For the CDR3, the DNA is TGTGCCAGCAGTGACAGGGGTGGACAGCCCCAGCATTTT.

This clone has only a few counts. The chain links TRBV7-2 to TRBJ1-2; D remains unclear. This CDR3 spans 15 amino acids. Trimming stripped 1 base from V and 0 bases from J, with 9 bases between. Germline V gene data show CDR1 as SGHTA and CDR2 as FQGNSA. The CDR3 DNA reads TGTGCCAGCAGCTTAGGGGCAGAAGCTAACTATGGCTACACCTTC. It translates to CASSLGAEANYGYTF.

The chain carries TRBV19 and TRBJ2-7; 7 bases agree with TRBD1. The V gene end was trimmed by 8 bases and the J gene end by 3 bases; junction bases not matched to a gene: 4. CDR1 is LNHDA and CDR2 is SQIVND in the germline V gene (reference sequence). The CDR3 is made up of 12 amino acids. The CDR3 protein is CASSGQLYEQYF. CDR3 DNA sequence: TGTGCCAGTTCGGGACAGCTCTACGAGCAGTACTTC.

V gene TRBV9 combines with J gene TRBJ2-5; weak D call: TRBD1 (7 bases). Trimming took off 0 bases at V and 6 bases at J, with 21 bases between the two ends. This CDR3 spans 17 amino acids. CDR1 is SGDLS, CDR2 YYNGEE, per germline. The CDR3 sequence: CASSVETYGGTAKTQYF. The DNA of the CDR3 is TGTGCCAGCAGCGTAGAAACATATGGCGGGACAGCGAAGACCCAGTACTTC.

Turning to this clone: This CDR3 is also generated by other DNA sequences in the sample. The J gene is TRBJ2-7, the V gene TRBV5-5; no firm D call. V was trimmed by 0 bases and J by 3 bases, leaving 4 bases between them. Germline CDR1 is SGHKS and CDR2 is YYEKEE (reference sequence). The CDR3 totals 12 residues. The CDR3 loop is CASSLVGYEQYF. CDR3 nucleotide sequence: TGTGCCAGCAGCTTGGTCGGCTACGAGCAGTACTTC.

This clone was seen a few times. This rearrangement joins TRBV7-2 to TRBJ2-2; possible D gene TRBD1, 6 bases. From germline, CDR1 is SGHTA and CDR2 FQGNSA. The V end lost 1 base, the J end lost 3 bases, and 9 bases lay between the germline ends. The CDR3 totals 15 residues. The CDR3 DNA reads TGTGCCAGCAGCTTAGACTACAGGGACACCGGGGAGCTGTTTTTT. It yields the protein CASSLDYRDTGELFF. Full variable domain (outside the CDR3, taken from reference TRBV7-2 and TRBJ2-2): GAGVSQSPSNKVTEKGKDVELRCDPISGHTALYWYRQSLGQGLEFLIYFQGNSAPDKSGLPSDRFSAERTGGSVSTLTIQRTQQEDSAVYLCASSLDYRDTGELFFGEGSRLTVL.

The genes are TRBV5-5 and TRBJ2-7, with D possibly TRBD1 on 6 matching bases. CDR3 length: 13 amino acids. V lost 4 bases and J 5 bases, leaving 13 bases between the germline ends. The germline CDR1 and CDR2 sequences are SGHKS and YYEKEE (reference sequence). CDR3 sequence reads: CASSPNRVHEQYF. CDR3 nucleotides: TGTGCCAGCAGCCCAAACAGGGTTCACGAGCAGTACTTC.

This clone has a handful of counts. The V gene is TRBV12-5, the J gene TRBJ2-7; D is perhaps TRBD2 (6 bases). With 6 bases removed from V and 2 bases from J, the gap between germline ends came to 17 bases. The CDR3 totals 15 residues. Germline V gives CDR1 LGHNT, CDR2 FRNRAP. CDR3 loop: CASGPRAGPTYEQYF. In DNA form, the CDR3 reads TGTGCTAGTGGCCCACGGGCGGGGCCAACCTACGAGCAGTACTTC.

The V and J genes are TRBV5-1 and TRBJ2-7, with unresolved D. Trimming took 3 bases from V and 6 from J, leaving 13 bases between them. This CDR3 is built from 13 residues. Germline CDR1 SGHRS, CDR2 YFSETQ. The CDR3 loop reads CASSSVEKSEQYF. CDR3 in DNA: TGCGCCAGCAGCTCGGTTGAGAAGAGCGAGCAGTACTTC.

The V and J genes are TRBV2 and TRBJ2-2, with 7 positions matching TRBD2. Germline CDR1 reads SNHLY; CDR2 reads FYNNEI. V was pared by 6 bases and J by 7 bases, with 11 bases of the junction left unmatched. The CDR3 is 15 amino acids. CDR3 DNA sequence: TGTGCCAGCAGCGGGGGAGGGACCCTCTTCGGGGAGCTGTTTTTT. Its translation is CASSGGGTLFGELFF.

The gene calls are TRBV11-2 and TRBJ2-7; 8 bases line up with TRBD2. From germline, CDR1 is SGHAT and CDR2 FQNNGV. The CDR3 is 18 amino acids. After removal of 3 bases from V and 6 bases from J, the junction contained 19 bases not matched to a gene. CDR3 sequence (DNA): TGTGCCAGCAGCTTCCGGGCCGGACCGGGACTAGGTCTTCCCGAGCAGTACTTC. Translated: CASSFRAGPGLGLPEQYF.

V and J are TRBV7-2 and TRBJ2-2, with D unclear. The CDR3 is 14 residues long. The V gene lost 5 bases and the J gene lost 6 bases, with 13 bases spanning the gap. The V gene's germline CDR1 is SGHTA and CDR2 FQGNSA. The CDR3 sequence: CASSPRLTAGELFF. Here the CDR3 DNA reads TGTGCCAGCAGCCCTCGCCTGACGGCCGGGGAGCTGTTTTTT.

The chain is built from TRBV30 and TRBJ2-1; 8 nucleotides align to TRBD1. Per germline, CDR1 GTSNPN and CDR2 SVGIG (reference sequence). The CDR3 has 16 residues. Losses at the gene ends were 4 bases for V and 0 bases for J; bases not matched to a gene: 8. The CDR3 bases are TGTGCCTGGATGAGTCGGGACAGGAACTCCTACAATGAGCAGTTCTTC. Amino acid sequence: CAWMSRDRNSYNEQFF.

The chain recombines TRBV9 with TRBJ2-3; perhaps TRBD2 as D (6 bases). Trimming removed 0 bases at V and 1 base at J, with 9 bases between. This CDR3 comprises 15 residues. Germline V gene data show CDR1 as SGDLS and CDR2 as YYNGEE. The CDR3 nucleotides read TGTGCCAGCAGCGTAGATACGGGGGGCACAGATACGCAGTATTTT. Residues: CASSVDTGGTDTQYF.

The rearrangement links TRBV7-2 to TRBJ2-3; 13 bases agree with TRBD2. From germline, CDR1 is SGHTA and CDR2 FQGNSA. J lost 4 bases, V lost 7 bases, and 8 bases had no gene match. The CDR3 spans 16 residues. CDR3 residues: CASTILAGGFSDTQYF. CDR3 DNA: TGTGCCAGCACCATACTAGCGGGGGGGTTCTCAGATACGCAGTATTTT.

This chain uses TRBV7-2 with TRBJ2-3; D perhaps matches TRBD2 (6 bases). The CDR3 covers 16 residues. Germline CDR1 SGHTA, CDR2 FQGNSA. Trimming shortened V by 1 base and J by 6 bases, and 17 bases separated the two germline ends. This CDR3 is CASSLGGGAGQDTQYF. The CDR3 nucleotides are TGTGCCAGCAGCTTAGGAGGCGGGGCGGGCCAGGATACGCAGTATTTT.

The gene calls are TRBV11-3 and TRBJ2-6; D remains ambiguous. Germline CDR1 and CDR2: SGHNT and YENEEA. Trimming shortened V by 8 bases and J by 2 bases, and 13 bases separated the two germline ends. The CDR3 runs to 15 residues. Here the CDR3 reads CASQTFGAGANVLTF. In DNA, the CDR3 is TGTGCCAGCCAGACCTTTGGGGCTGGGGCCAACGTCCTGACTTTC.

This chain joins TRBV6-1 and TRBJ1-1; 10 nucleotides agree with TRBD1. The V gene's germline CDR1 is MNHNS and CDR2 SASEGT. This CDR3 is built from 15 residues. Trimming cost V 4 bases and J 0 bases; bases outside gene matches: 2. CDR3 nucleotide sequence: TGTGCCAGCAGTGGACAGGGGGCCGTGAACACTGAAGCTTTCTTT. Protein sequence: CASSGQGAVNTEAFF.

The CDR3 sequence: CASSRGKGETQYF. Written as DNA, the CDR3 is TGTGCCAGCTCCAGGGGGAAGGGTGAGACCCAGTACTTC. The rearrangement links TRBV7-3 to TRBJ2-5; TRBD1 aligns across 7 bases. Germline CDR1 and CDR2: SGHTA and FQGTGA. V shed 8 bases and J 5 bases; nucleotides not matched to a gene: 8. This CDR3 spans 13 amino acids.

The chain carries TRBV10-3 and TRBJ2-6; 8 positions agree with TRBD1. Germline V gene lookup returns CDR1 ENHRY and CDR2 SYGVKD. This CDR3 is built from 17 residues. V trimming: 10 bases; J trimming: 0 bases; junction bases outside the gene matches: 11. CDR3 residues: CATTGGQASSGANVLTF. CDR3 bases: TGTGCCACCACCGGGGGACAGGCATCCTCTGGGGCCAACGTCCTGACTTTC.